This T cell receptor beta chain was found in a study of blood T cell repertoires in COVID-19. Study at large: T cells, B-cell-depleted T cells, or PBMCs provided the cDNA or gDNA that served as material.

Sequenced by immunoSEQ multiplex PCR; TCRdb stores in-frame clones only, minus some. This sample has hundreds of thousands of clones, with around 84% found just once. The sample comprised PBMCs or T cells enriched from blood (not recorded which). This sequence was found in a man aged 35-49 years who had recovered from COVID-19.

The CDR3 nucleotides read TGCGCCAGCAGCTTAACGGGACACACGATATATGGCTACACCTTC. As protein: CASSLTGHTIYGYTF. The rearrangement joins TRBV5-1 to TRBJ1-2; the D gene is possibly TRBD1 (6 bases). The CDR3 is 15 amino acids. CDR1 and CDR2 (germline): SGHRS, YFSETQ. Trimming shortened V by 2 bases and J by 5 bases, and 16 bases separated the two germline ends. Based on the CDR3 plus reference TRBV5-1 and TRBJ1-2, the full variable domain is KAGVTQTPRYLIKTRGQQVTLSCSPISGHRSVSWYQQTPGQGLQFLFEYFSETQRNKGNFPGRFSGRQFSNSRSEMNVSTLELGDSALYLCASSLTGHTIYGYTFGSGTRLTVV.